The source of this TCR beta chain is a study of blood T cell repertoires in COVID-19. For the study at large: Samples of COVID-19 (acute and convalescent) were obtained from the United States, Italy and Spain. In each case, the material was cDNA or gDNA derived from T cells, B-cell-depleted T cells, or PBMCs.

Per the study methods: Amplified reference gene primers provided the basis for estimating nucleated cell counts. Profiling relied on immunoSEQ multiplex PCR, and the TCRdb table lists in-frame clones only, not all of them. V, J and clone size reflect that table, while D and trimming were determined from the DNA. Of about 69,000 clones listed, more than 75% are singletons. Patients at the Seattle site were enrolled during active infection and followed longitudinally. Losses at the gene ends were 2 bases for V and 3 bases for J; bases not matched to a gene: 6. Germline V gene sequence: CDR1 SGHRS, CDR2 YFSETQ. The CDR3 has 15 residues.

What was sequenced was peripheral blood. This TCR derives from a man in his forties with COVID-19, enrolled during active disease. V gene TRBV5-1 combines with J gene TRBJ2-7; 9 bases are shared with TRBD2. CDR3 amino acids: CASSFIAGGHYEQYF. CDR3 DNA sequence: TGCGCCAGCAGCTTTATCGCGGGGGGGCACTACGAGCAGTACTTC.